These T cell receptor beta chains were read from a single sample in a study of beta chain features in type 1 diabetes. Method: immunoSEQ multiplex PCR; TCRdb's copy keeps in-frame clones and lacks some. The repertoire holds about 340,000 clones, with 8% as singletons. The sequencing input was central memory CD4+ T cells from blood. Source of these receptors: a woman aged 18-30 years in good health. Both conserved end residues are part of each CDR3. D genes are given only for firm matches. Size tells how often a clone was seen (once, few, many) or the class of an expanded clone, and some rows leave it out.

j_gene,abundance,d_gene,v_gene,len,CDR3aa,CDR3nt
TRBJ1-2,few,.,TRBV2,13,CASSATYYYGYTF,TGTGCCAGCAGTGCCACTTACTACTATGGCTACACCTTC
TRBJ2-4,few,.,TRBV25-1,11,CASNDQNIQYF,TGTGCCAGCAATGACCAAAACATTCAGTACTTC
TRBJ1-1,.,.,TRBV10-3,13,CAISALVMTEAFF,TGTGCCATCAGTGCCCTAGTTATGACTGAAGCTTTCTTT
TRBJ2-3,.,TRBD1,TRBV4-2,16,CASSQVGQGATDTQYF,TGTGCCAGCAGCCAAGTTGGACAGGGTGCAACAGATACGCAGTATTTT
TRBJ1-2,many,TRBD1,TRBV6-6,15,CASSYSEGTVYGYTF,TGTGCCAGCAGTTACTCTGAAGGGACAGTCTATGGCTACACCTTC
TRBJ2-3,.,TRBD2,TRBV5-4,17,CASSFPASGRKGNTQYF,TGTGCCAGCAGCTTTCCGGCTAGCGGGAGAAAGGGGAATACGCAGTATTTT
TRBJ2-7,few,TRBD1,TRBV9,15,CASSVAPDRDNEQYF,TGTGCCAGCAGCGTAGCGCCGGACAGGGACAACGAGCAGTACTTC
TRBJ1-1,many,.,TRBV29-1,14,CSVEGRGENTEAFF,TGCAGCGTTGAAGGGCGAGGGGAGAACACTGAAGCTTTCTTT
TRBJ2-5,.,.,TRBV5-1,13,CASSSRDEETQYF,TGTGCCAGCAGCTCCCGGGACGAGGAGACCCAGTACTTC
TRBJ2-7,few,TRBD1,TRBV5-5,13,CASSYRGNYEQYF,TGTGCCAGCAGTTACAGGGGTAATTACGAGCAGTACTTC
TRBJ1-1,few,.,TRBV11-2,15,CASSLRGGLDTEAFF,TGTGCCAGCAGCTTGAGGGGGGGGTTGGACACTGAAGCTTTCTTT
TRBJ1-2,few,.,TRBV10-3,13,CAISSLRDYGYTF,TGTGCCATATCCTCTTTGCGGGACTATGGCTACACCTTC
TRBJ2-7,many,.,TRBV27,13,CASSLLSGDEQYF,TGTGCCAGCAGTTTATTAAGCGGTGACGAGCAGTACTTC
TRBJ2-6,many,.,TRBV28,14,CASSFVSGANVLTF,TGTGCCAGCAGTTTTGTCTCTGGGGCCAACGTCCTGACTTTC
TRBJ1-2,.,.,TRBV27,14,CASRSIGLNDGYTF,TGTGCCAGCCGCAGCATCGGGCTCAACGATGGCTACACCTTC
TRBJ2-2,few,.,TRBV7-3,14,CASRGPSNTGELFF,TGTGCCAGCAGGGGGCCATCAAACACCGGGGAGCTGTTTTTT
TRBJ2-1,.,TRBD2,TRBV5-1,15,CASSIGTSGFGEQFF,TGCGCCAGCAGCATCGGGACTAGCGGGTTTGGTGAGCAGTTCTTC
TRBJ2-7,few,TRBD1,TRBV14,14,CASSRRDRGYEQYF,TGTGCCAGCAGCCGCCGGGACAGGGGCTACGAGCAGTACTTC
TRBJ2-1,few,TRBD2,TRBV5-4,15,CASSFRTSGSNEQFF,TGTGCCAGCAGCTTTCGGACTAGCGGGAGTAATGAGCAGTTCTTC
TRBJ2-1,few,TRBD1,TRBV29-1,17,CSVRPGTGPPSYNEQFF,TGCAGCGTTCGTCCCGGGACAGGACCCCCTTCCTACAATGAGCAGTTCTTC
TRBJ1-4,many,.,TRBV6-6,16,CASTGGPGATNEKLFF,TGTGCCAGCACTGGGGGACCGGGAGCAACTAATGAAAAACTGTTTTTT
TRBJ1-2,many,.,TRBV5-6,13,CASRELGRGGYTF,TGTGCCAGCAGGGAATTGGGTCGTGGTGGCTACACCTTC
TRBJ1-2,.,.,TRBV25-1,12,CASLLEDYGYTF,TGTGCCAGTCTACTGGAGGACTATGGCTACACCTTC
TRBJ1-2,.,.,TRBV12-5,18,CASGLVYDHQGSNYGYTF,TGTGCTAGTGGTTTGGTATACGATCACCAAGGTTCTAACTATGGCTACACCTTC
TRBJ1-2,.,TRBD1,TRBV19,13,CASSSNRGKGYTF,TGTGCCAGTAGTAGCAACAGGGGAAAAGGCTACACCTTC
TRBJ2-5,.,TRBD2,TRBV11-1,16,CASSLRGSGSIETQYF,TGTGCCAGCAGCTTAAGAGGTAGCGGGAGTATCGAGACCCAGTACTTC
TRBJ2-2,few,TRBD2,TRBV5-6,16,CASSLRTSGRIGELFF,TGTGCCAGCAGCTTGAGGACTAGCGGGAGGATCGGGGAGCTGTTTTTT
TRBJ2-7,few,.,TRBV7-8,14,CASSPQGSGYEQYF,TGTGCCAGCAGCCCACAGGGCTCGGGGTACGAGCAGTACTTC
TRBJ2-6,many,.,TRBV14,15,CASSQRRDGANVLTF,TGTGCCAGCAGCCAACGCAGGGATGGGGCCAACGTCCTGACTTTC
TRBJ2-7,.,.,TRBV20-1,10,CSAKTYEQYF,TGCAGTGCCAAGACCTACGAGCAGTACTTC
TRBJ1-2,few,.,TRBV7-9,14,CASSFHRDIDGYTF,TGTGCCAGCAGCTTCCACAGAGACATCGATGGCTACACCTTC
TRBJ1-4,.,TRBD1,TRBV5-1,15,CASSSQGAWDEKLFF,TGCGCCAGCAGCTCCCAGGGGGCCTGGGATGAAAAACTGTTTTTT
TRBJ2-1,.,TRBD1,TRBV6-1,13,CASFGTASGEQFF,TGTGCCAGCTTTGGGACAGCCTCGGGTGAGCAGTTCTTC
TRBJ2-1,many,.,TRBV5-4,12,CASSHGLGEQFF,TGTGCCAGCAGCCACGGCCTGGGTGAGCAGTTCTTC
TRBJ2-3,few,.,TRBV2,14,CASSEQDLPDTQYF,TGTGCCAGCAGTGAACAGGACCTTCCAGATACGCAGTATTTT
TRBJ2-7,many,TRBD1,TRBV2,13,CASSTGGPYEQYF,TGTGCCAGCAGTACAGGGGGCCCCTACGAGCAGTACTTC
TRBJ1-4,.,.,TRBV18,15,CASSPQGQPNEKLFF,TGTGCCAGCTCACCACAGGGGCAACCTAATGAAAAACTGTTTTTT
TRBJ2-1,many,TRBD2,TRBV25-1,16,CASSEYRGGAVDEQFF,TGTGCCAGCAGTGAATACCGCGGGGGGGCCGTGGATGAGCAGTTCTTC
TRBJ1-1,few,.,TRBV4-3,14,CASSQDLGGTEAFF,TGCGCCAGCAGCCAAGATCTAGGGGGCACTGAAGCTTTCTTT
TRBJ1-5,few,TRBD1,TRBV7-2,15,CASSLSQGANQPQHF,TGTGCCAGCAGCTTATCCCAGGGGGCAAATCAGCCCCAGCATTTT
TRBJ2-3,.,.,TRBV5-4,16,CASSLKGGGSTDTQYF,TGTGCCAGCAGCTTGAAGGGGGGCGGGAGCACAGATACGCAGTATTTT
TRBJ2-2,.,TRBD1,TRBV7-9,15,CASSNSGTATGELFF,TGTGCCAGCAGCAACTCCGGGACAGCCACCGGGGAGCTGTTTTTT
TRBJ2-1,.,.,TRBV5-1,15,CASSLEYPAYNEQFF,TGCGCCAGCAGCTTGGAGTACCCTGCCTACAATGAGCAGTTCTTC
TRBJ2-7,.,TRBD2,TRBV28,15,CATRPPGTSGVEQYF,TGTGCCACCCGCCCCCCCGGGACTAGCGGAGTCGAGCAGTACTTC
TRBJ2-5,many,.,TRBV6-6,14,CASSYSYREVTQYF,TGTGCCAGCAGTTACTCGTACAGGGAGGTAACCCAGTACTTC